The 5 T cell receptor beta chains reported below all come from one sample, sequenced in a study of regulatory T cells in long-lasting Graves disease. Investigators prepared the TCR beta libraries by applying iRepertoire HTBI primers and Arm-PCR of CDR3 regions. Each CDR3 protein is one row after TCRdb ran MiXCR on the multiplex PCR reads. The sample includes 300,000 to 400,000 distinct CDR3 sequences, around 15% of them seen just once. This sample's time point: newly diagnosed GD, antithyroid drugs for less than 3 months. PBMC RNA served as the TCR library source. These data also featured in a second study, about T cells in Graves' hyperthyroidism and ophthalmopathy.

The sample was peripheral blood mononuclear cells (PBMCs), taken at new diagnosis, from a patient treated with antithyroid drugs. These receptors originate from a man in his forties with Graves disease.

This clonotype appeared once. For the CDR3, the DNA is TGTGCCAGCAGCGGGGTTCTTGATACGCAGTATTTT. This sequence encodes CASSGVLDTQYF. The genes are TRBV9 and TRBJ2-3; no clear D gene. Trimming pared 3 bases from V and 6 bases from J, leaving 8 bases between. Germline CDR1 and CDR2: SGDLS and YYNGEE. The CDR3 covers 12 residues.

This clonotype was recorded many times. The CDR3 nucleotides are TGTGCCAGCAGCCAAGGGGCAGAATGGCGCACAGATACGCAGTATTTT. Protein: CASSQGAEWRTDTQYF. The gene calls are TRBV3-1 and TRBJ2-3; no clear D gene. V was shortened by 1 base and J by 1 base, with 12 bases between the two germline ends. In germline, CDR1 is LGHDT, CDR2 YNNKEL (reference sequence). This CDR3 spans 16 amino acids.

Concerning this clonotype: A clone one base away is much larger, so this may be a read error. The J gene is TRBJ2-5, the V gene TRBV9; TRBD1 might be the D (5 bases). The germline V gene has CDR1 SGDLS and CDR2 YYNGEE. The CDR3 length is 17 residues. Trimming stripped 3 bases from V and 2 bases from J, with 20 bases between. CDR3 protein: CASSETETTVLQETQYF. CDR3 DNA: TGTGCCAGCAGCGAAACCGAGACGACAGTTCTTCAAGAGACCCAGTACTTC.

As for this clonotype: One end of the junction fails to match germline, which may point to a read error. J is TRBJ2-5 and V is TRBV5-6, with 7 bases identical to TRBD1. The CDR3 sequence is 14 residues long. Germline lookup yields CDR1 SGHDT and CDR2 YYEEEE. CDR3 region: CAISLGTGVETQYF. The CDR3 region has the DNA TGTGCCATCAGCTTGGGCACAGGGGTGGAGACCCAGTACTTC.

This clonotype was found many times. The chain combines TRBV24-1 with TRBJ2-5, with D tentatively TRBD2 (5 bases). This CDR3 is 15 amino acids long. V was trimmed by 1 base and J by 0 bases, leaving 8 bases between them. Germline values: CDR1 KGHDR, CDR2 SFDVKD. The CDR3, as DNA: TGTGCCACCAGTGATTTCCGGGGTTACCAAGAGACCCAGTACTTC. Residues: CATSDFRGYQETQYF.